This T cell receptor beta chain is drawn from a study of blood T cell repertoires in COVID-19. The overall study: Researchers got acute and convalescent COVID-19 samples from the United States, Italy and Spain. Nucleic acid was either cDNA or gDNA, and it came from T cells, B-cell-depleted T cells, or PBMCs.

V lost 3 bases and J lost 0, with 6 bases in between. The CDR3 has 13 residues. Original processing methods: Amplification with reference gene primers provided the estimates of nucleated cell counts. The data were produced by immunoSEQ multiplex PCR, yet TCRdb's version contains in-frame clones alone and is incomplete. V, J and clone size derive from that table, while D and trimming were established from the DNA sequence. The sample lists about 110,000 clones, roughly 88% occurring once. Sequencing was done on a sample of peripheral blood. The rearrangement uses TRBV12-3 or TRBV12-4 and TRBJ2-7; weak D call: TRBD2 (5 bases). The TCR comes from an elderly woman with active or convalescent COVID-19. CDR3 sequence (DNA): TGTGCCAGCAGTTTCAGCGGCTCCTACGAGCAGTACTTC. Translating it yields CASSFSGSYEQYF.